Below, 30 T cell receptor beta chains from the same sample are listed, as sequenced in a study of T cells after posttransplantation cyclophosphamide. A marrow graft followed busulfan-fludarabine conditioning, with cyclophosphamide on days +3 and +4. Profiled with immunoSEQ multiplex PCR; TCRdb holds only in-frame clones, not every one. The sample yields more than 7,000 clones, without any singletons. The sample consisted of PBMCs, taken after an allogeneic stem cell transplant with post-transplant cyclophosphamide. The receptors originated from a male patient between 25 and 40 years old who received an allogeneic stem cell transplant from an unrelated donor, was CMV-positive, and had acute and chronic GVHD. Some T cells may trace back to the graft donor.

Judged by abundance, this clone is medium-sized. This sequence joins TRBV27 and TRBJ1-2; D is undetermined. Germline CDR1 and CDR2: MNHEY and SMNVEV (reference sequence). This CDR3 is 14 amino acids long. Deletions cut 0 bases from V and 4 bases from J, with 9 bases between. CDR3 residues: CASSLSMEGYGYTF. CDR3 nucleotide sequence: TGTGCCAGCAGTTTATCGATGGAGGGCTATGGCTACACCTTC.

Many counts were recorded for this clone. This rearrangement joins TRBV2 to TRBJ1-5, with D perhaps matching TRBD1 (5 bases). The CDR3 consists of 14 residues. From germline, CDR1 is SNHLY and CDR2 FYNNEI. V shed 5 bases and J shed 7 bases, with 15 bases lying between them. The CDR3 loop reads CASSQLQGGQPQHF. CDR3 sequence (DNA): TGTGCCAGCAGTCAGCTTCAGGGAGGGCAGCCCCAGCATTTT.

This clone was seen many times. The chain is built from TRBV6-2 or TRBV6-3 and TRBJ2-7; the match to TRBD2 covers 10 bases. CDR3 length: 15 amino acids. Germline lookup yields CDR1 MNHEY and CDR2 SVGEGT. With 4 bases clipped from V and 4 bases from J, the junction kept 7 bases outside the gene matches. The CDR3 DNA reads TGTGCCAGCAGTTCCCCGGGACTAGCGAATTACGAGCAGTACTTC. Translation: CASSSPGLANYEQYF.

Many counts were recorded for this clone. The junction does not match germline at one end; this may be a read error. The chain couples TRBV7-7 to TRBJ2-5; D unclear. Germline CDR1 is SSHAT and CDR2 is FNYEAQ (reference sequence). The CDR3 is made up of 13 amino acids. CDR3 region: CASSPNVRETQYF. For the CDR3, the DNA is TGTGCTAGCAGCCCTAATGTGCGAGAGACCCAGTACTTC.

At least ten counts were recorded for this clone. The chain joins TRBV15 to TRBJ2-7; the match to TRBD1 covers 10 bases. The ends lost 2 bases at V and 7 bases at J; junction bases unmatched: 5. This CDR3 region has 14 residues. From germline, CDR1 is LNHNV and CDR2 YYDKDF (reference sequence). CDR3 DNA: TGTGCCACCAGCAGACGACAGGGGGCTTGGGAGCAGTACTTC. It encodes CATSRRQGAWEQYF. Drawing the rest from reference TRBV15 and TRBJ2-7, the complete variable domain is DAMVIQNPRYQVTQFGKPVTLSCSQTLNHNVMYWYQQKSSQAPKLLFHYYDKDFNNEADTPDNFQSRRPNTSFCFLDIRSPGLGDTAMYLCATSRRQGAWEQYFGPGTRLTVT.

This clone was counted at least ten times. Other DNA variants within this sample encode the same CDR3. V and J are TRBV4-3 and TRBJ2-2; D is possibly TRBD2 (7 bases). The CDR3 extends over 17 amino acids. The germline CDR1 and CDR2 sequences are LGHNA and YSLEER. With 0 bases removed from V and 2 bases from J, the gap between germline ends came to 13 bases. The CDR3 region is CASSQDSGGANTGELFF. The CDR3 DNA follows: TGCGCCAGCAGCCAAGATAGTGGGGGGGCTAACACCGGGGAGCTGTTTTTT.

Many counts were recorded for this clone. The chain recombines TRBV7-2 with TRBJ2-7; 11 nucleotides align to TRBD1. Losses at the gene ends were 5 bases for V and 3 bases for J; bases not matched to a gene: 12. The CDR3 spans 17 residues. Germline CDR1 SGHTA, CDR2 FQGNSA. The CDR3 here is CASSIVIGTGGHYEQYF. The CDR3 DNA follows: TGTGCCAGCAGCATAGTTATCGGGACAGGGGGACACTACGAGCAGTACTTC.

This clone showed up many times. The gene calls are TRBV6-5 and TRBJ2-2; 9 bases are a match to TRBD1. The CDR3 contains 14 residues. Germline loops: CDR1 MNHEY, CDR2 SVGAGI. The V and J ends lost 6 bases and 4 bases, in that order; junction bases with no gene match: 3. CDR3 protein: CASRRQGVTGELFF. The CDR3 DNA is TGTGCCAGCAGGCGACAGGGGGTCACCGGGGAGCTGTTTTTT.

This clone was seen many times. This sequence joins TRBV7-9 and TRBJ1-2; D ambiguous. CDR3 length: 14 residues. Germline V gene data show CDR1 as SEHNR and CDR2 as FQNEAQ (reference sequence). The V gene lost 1 base and the J gene lost 0 bases, with 6 bases spanning the gap. CDR3 DNA sequence: TGTGCCAGCAGCTTAGACACAACTAACTATGGCTACACCTTC. Its translation is CASSLDTTNYGYTF.

This clone was counted only a few times. The rearrangement joins TRBV25-1 to TRBJ2-3; 8 positions agree with TRBD2. With 1 base clipped from V and 1 base from J, the junction kept 4 bases outside the gene matches. The CDR3 covers 16 residues. From germline, CDR1 is MGHDK and CDR2 SYGVNS. This chain's CDR3 is CASSESTGGGTDTQYF. CDR3 coding DNA: TGTGCCAGCAGTGAATCTACGGGGGGGGGCACAGATACGCAGTATTTT. Filled out from reference TRBV25-1 and TRBJ2-3, the complete variable domain reads EADIYQTPRYLVIGTGKKITLECSQTMGHDKMYWYQQDPGMELHLIHYSYGVNSTEKGDLSSESTVSRIRTEHFPLTLESARPSHTSQYLCASSESTGGGTDTQYFGPGTRLTVL.

In this sample, this clone turned up many times. V gene TRBV4-2 combines with J gene TRBJ2-5, with TRBD1 matching 8 bases. The CDR3 length is 16 residues. Trimming cost V 0 bases and J 5 bases; bases outside gene matches: 8. Per the germline V gene, CDR1 is LGHNA and CDR2 is YNFKEQ. This chain's CDR3 is CASSQDPGQGHETQYF. CDR3 bases: TGTGCCAGCAGCCAAGACCCCGGACAGGGACACGAGACCCAGTACTTC.

This clone is categorized as medium-sized (0.01 to 0.1%). Here the CDR3 DNA reads TGTGCCAGCAGGATACTGACTAATCGGCAAGCTTTCTTT. The encoded protein is CASRILTNRQAFF. This rearrangement joins TRBV27 to TRBJ1-1; D call uncertain. The CDR3 contains 13 residues. Trimming shortened V by 6 bases and J by 9 bases, and 17 bases separated the two germline ends. Germline lookup yields CDR1 MNHEY and CDR2 SMNVEV (reference sequence).

The chain joins TRBV4-2 to TRBJ1-2; a possible D gene is TRBD1 (5 bases). The CDR3 runs to 15 residues. Trimming stripped 3 bases from V and 0 bases from J, with 11 bases between. CDR1 and CDR2 from the germline V gene are LGHNA and YNFKEQ. CDR3: CASSQETRANYGYTF. CDR3 DNA: TGTGCCAGCAGCCAGGAGACCAGGGCTAACTATGGCTACACCTTC.

This clone has a count of ten or more. The J gene is TRBJ1-2, the V gene TRBV6-6, with D possibly TRBD1 on 6 matching bases. V lost 6 bases and J 6 bases, leaving 14 bases between the germline ends. CDR3 size: 13 residues. The germline V gene encodes CDR1 MNHNY and CDR2 SVGAGI (reference sequence). CDR3 sequence (DNA): TGTGCCAGCAGCTCAACAGGGCTTGATGGCTACACCTTC. Protein: CASSSTGLDGYTF.

This clone came up many times. The rearrangement links TRBV5-1 to TRBJ2-7; 12 bases match TRBD1. The CDR3 contains 15 residues. With 4 bases clipped from V and 6 bases from J, the junction kept 8 bases outside the gene matches. In germline, CDR1 is SGHRS, CDR2 YFSETQ. CDR3 in amino acids: CASSPGQGAFIEQYF. CDR3 DNA sequence: TGCGCCAGCAGCCCGGGACAGGGGGCTTTCATCGAGCAGTACTTC.

This clone has at least ten counts. The chain uses TRBV6-5 and TRBJ1-1, with D hard to call. Germline values: CDR1 MNHEY, CDR2 SVGAGI. V lost 1 base and J 2 bases, leaving 11 bases between the germline ends. The CDR3 consists of 15 residues. This CDR3 is CASSYFPGVNTEAFF. The CDR3 coding sequence is TGTGCCAGCAGTTACTTCCCAGGAGTCAACACTGAAGCTTTCTTT.

This clone was recorded many times. J is TRBJ1-1 and V is TRBV11-2; 12 bases are shared with TRBD1. The CDR3 length is 16 residues. Germline V gene sequence: CDR1 SGHAT, CDR2 FQNNGV. Trimming removed 5 bases from V and 5 bases from J; junction bases left unmatched: 9. This CDR3 is CASSPGGTGGRTEAFF. In DNA, the CDR3 is TGTGCCAGCAGCCCCGGGGGGACAGGGGGCAGGACTGAAGCTTTCTTT.

There are many counts of this clone. This chain links TRBV6-5 with TRBJ2-1, with a weak D call TRBD1 (7 bases). V lost 2 bases to trimming and J lost 6 bases, with 14 bases between them. The CDR3 loop spans 15 amino acids. The V gene's germline CDR1 is MNHEY and CDR2 SVGAGI. CDR3 DNA: TGTGCCAGCAGTTACGGGGGGACAGACGGCAATGAGCAGTTCTTC. Its protein product is CASSYGGTDGNEQFF.

The sample holds many counts of this clone. The rearrangement links TRBV12-3 or TRBV12-4 to TRBJ2-3; TRBD2 matches at 9 bases. V dropped 3 bases and J dropped 0; count of bases not matched to a gene: 13. This CDR3 has 19 residues. The CDR3 bases are TGTGCCAGCAGTTTGGGCAAACCGGGACTAGCAGATAGCACAGATACGCAGTATTTT. It yields the protein CASSLGKPGLADSTDTQYF.

In its sample, this clone was seen many times. The chain is built from TRBV29-1 and TRBJ1-1; D perhaps matches TRBD1 (5 bases). Germline loops: CDR1 SQVTM, CDR2 ANQGSEA. The CDR3 loop spans 11 amino acids. V was clipped by 6 bases and J by 5 bases, with 10 bases between them. CDR3 residues: CSVFEGTEAFF. The CDR3 DNA is TGCAGCGTCTTCGAGGGGACTGAAGCTTTCTTT.

In its sample, this clone was seen many times. The V gene is TRBV27, the J gene TRBJ1-2, with D perhaps matching TRBD1 (6 bases). The CDR3 is 14 amino acids. The V and J ends lost 5 bases and 4 bases respectively, with 14 bases between them. CDR1 is MNHEY and CDR2 is SMNVEV in the germline V gene (reference sequence). The CDR3 DNA reads as TGTGCCAGCAGTCCCCTCGACAGGCCCTATGGCTACACCTTC. It is translated as CASSPLDRPYGYTF.

This clone was seen many times. The V call is TRBV6-1, the J call TRBJ2-7; D not resolved. The germline V gene has CDR1 MNHNS and CDR2 SASEGT. Trimming cost V 7 bases and J 10 bases, with 20 bases left between them. The CDR3 length is 13 residues. CDR3 in DNA: TGTGCCAGCACCCGAGGAACGGCGGAGAGACAGTACTTC. Amino acids: CASTRGTAERQYF.

This clone was counted ten times or more. The chain links TRBV7-8 to TRBJ2-7; D is possibly TRBD2 (6 bases). The CDR3 covers 14 residues. V was trimmed by 8 bases and J by 4 bases, leaving 18 bases between them. Germline-derived CDR1 and CDR2 are SGHVS and FQNEAQ. The CDR3, as DNA: TGTGCCAGCTTGAATAGGGGTGGAGGGTACGAGCAGTACTTC. Translated: CASLNRGGGYEQYF.

The table lists this clone with many counts. The chain is built from TRBV7-2 and TRBJ2-5, with 9 bases matching TRBD2. After removal of 3 bases from V and 2 bases from J, the junction contained 4 bases not matched to a gene. The V gene's germline CDR1 is SGHTA and CDR2 FQGNSA. CDR3 length equals 15 residues. CDR3 sequence (DNA): TGTGCCAGCAGCTTCGGACTAGCGTTTCAAGAGACCCAGTACTTC. It yields the protein CASSFGLAFQETQYF.

This clone is labeled as medium-sized. This sequence joins TRBV19 and TRBJ1-1; 7 bases match TRBD1. CDR1 LNHDA and CDR2 SQIVND come from the germline V gene (reference sequence). This CDR3 contains 13 residues. Trimming took 5 bases from V and 1 from J; bases not matched to a gene: 1. The CDR3 DNA follows: TGTGCCAGTAGTGGGACAGCGAACACTGAAGCTTTCTTT. Residues: CASSGTANTEAFF.

This clone has ten or more counts. The J gene is TRBJ2-3, the V gene TRBV25-1, with 7 bases aligning to TRBD2. The germline V gene has CDR1 MGHDK and CDR2 SYGVNS. This CDR3 spans 17 amino acids. Trimming removed 4 bases from V and 0 bases from J; junction bases left unmatched: 10. The DNA for the CDR3 is TGTGCCAGCAGTGCCGGGGGAGCGGGACGTAGCACAGATACGCAGTATTTT. Its protein product is CASSAGGAGRSTDTQYF.

This clone was counted ten times or more. The chain joins TRBV11-2 to TRBJ2-4; D uncertain. Trimming took off 2 bases at V and 6 bases at J, with 5 bases between the two ends. CDR1 SGHAT and CDR2 FQNNGV come from the germline V gene. The CDR3 has 12 residues. CDR3 coding DNA: TGTGCCAGCAGCTTACCCCTAAACATTCAGTACTTC. This sequence encodes CASSLPLNIQYF.

The J gene is TRBJ2-5, the V gene TRBV5-1; TRBD1 aligns across 9 bases. The J call may be incorrect, as the DNA end agrees better with TRBJ2-7. This CDR3 has 14 residues. Germline lookup yields CDR1 SGHRS and CDR2 YFSETQ. The CDR3 bases are TGCGCCAGCAGCTTTACGACAGGGGGCTACGAGCAGTACTTC. It yields the protein CASSFTTGGYEQYF.

This clone has ten or more counts. The genes are TRBV6-1 and TRBJ1-6, with 7 bases that match TRBD1. J gave up 0 bases and V 4 bases, and 12 bases lay outside the gene matches. This CDR3 has 19 amino acids. In germline, CDR1 is MNHNS, CDR2 SASEGT. Here the CDR3 reads CASSGSGTATSSYNSPLHF. CDR3 coding DNA: TGTGCCAGCAGTGGATCCGGGACAGCTACGAGCTCCTATAATTCACCCCTCCACTTT.

This clone was observed at least ten times. The chain couples TRBV9 to TRBJ1-2; TRBD1 is a possible D gene (6 bases). Trimming removed 7 bases at V and 4 bases at J, with 20 bases between. The CDR3 is 15 amino acids. The germline V gene encodes CDR1 SGDLS and CDR2 YYNGEE. The CDR3 nucleotides read TGTGCCAGCGGTCCGGTGGGGGCTTCGGGCTATGGCTACACCTTC. Its translation: CASGPVGASGYGYTF.